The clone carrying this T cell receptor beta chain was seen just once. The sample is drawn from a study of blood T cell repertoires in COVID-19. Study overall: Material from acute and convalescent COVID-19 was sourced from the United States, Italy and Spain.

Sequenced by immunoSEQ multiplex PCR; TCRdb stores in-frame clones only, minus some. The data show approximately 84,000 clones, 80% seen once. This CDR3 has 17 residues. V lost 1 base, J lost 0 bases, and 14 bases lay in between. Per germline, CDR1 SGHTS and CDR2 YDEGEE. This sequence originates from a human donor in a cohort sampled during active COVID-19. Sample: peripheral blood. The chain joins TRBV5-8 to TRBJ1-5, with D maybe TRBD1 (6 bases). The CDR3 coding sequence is TGTGCCAGCAGCTTGAGCGGGGGCGCGAGTAGCAATCAGCCCCAGCATTTT. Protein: CASSLSGGASSNQPQHF. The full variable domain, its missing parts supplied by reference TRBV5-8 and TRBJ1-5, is EAGVTQSPTHLIKTRGQQATLRCSPISGHTSVYWYQQALGLGLQFLLWYDEGEERNRGNFPPRFSGRQFPNYSSELNVNALELEDSALYLCASSLSGGASSNQPQHFGDGTRLSIL.